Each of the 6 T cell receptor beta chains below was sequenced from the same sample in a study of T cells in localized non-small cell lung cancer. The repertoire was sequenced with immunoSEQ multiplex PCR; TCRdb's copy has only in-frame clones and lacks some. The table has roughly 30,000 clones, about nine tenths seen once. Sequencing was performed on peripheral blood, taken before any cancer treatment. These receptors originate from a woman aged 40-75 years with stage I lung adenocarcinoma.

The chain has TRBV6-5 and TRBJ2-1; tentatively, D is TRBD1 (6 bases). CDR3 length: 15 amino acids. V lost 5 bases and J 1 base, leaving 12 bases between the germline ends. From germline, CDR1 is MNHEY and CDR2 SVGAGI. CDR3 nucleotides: TGTGCCAGCAGTCAGAGCAGGGGATCCTACAATGAGCAGTTCTTC. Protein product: CASSQSRGSYNEQFF.

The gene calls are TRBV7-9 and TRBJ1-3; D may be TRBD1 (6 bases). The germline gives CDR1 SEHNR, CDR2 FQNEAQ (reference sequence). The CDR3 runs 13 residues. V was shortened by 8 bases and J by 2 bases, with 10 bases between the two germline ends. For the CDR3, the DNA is TGTGCCAGCCTAGGGGGAACTGGAAACACCATATATTTT. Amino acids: CASLGGTGNTIYF.

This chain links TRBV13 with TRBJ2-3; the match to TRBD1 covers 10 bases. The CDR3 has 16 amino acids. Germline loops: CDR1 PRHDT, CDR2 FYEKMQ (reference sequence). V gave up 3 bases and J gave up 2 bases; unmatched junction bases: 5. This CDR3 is CASSFEGQGNTDTQYF. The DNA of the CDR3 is TGTGCCAGCAGCTTCGAGGGACAGGGGAACACAGATACGCAGTATTTT.

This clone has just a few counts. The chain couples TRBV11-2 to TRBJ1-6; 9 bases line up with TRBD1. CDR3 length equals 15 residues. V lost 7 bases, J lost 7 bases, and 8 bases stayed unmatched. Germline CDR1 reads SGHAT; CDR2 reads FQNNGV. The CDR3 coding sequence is TGTGCCAGCATGCGAACCGGACAGGGGAATTCACCCCTCCACTTT. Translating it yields CASMRTGQGNSPLHF.

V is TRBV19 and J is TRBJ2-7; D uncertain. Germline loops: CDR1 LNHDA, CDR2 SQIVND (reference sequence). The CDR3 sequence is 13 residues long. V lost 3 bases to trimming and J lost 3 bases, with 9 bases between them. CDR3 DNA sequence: TGTGCCAGTAGTATTACCGCAGACTACGAGCAGTACTTC. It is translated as CASSITADYEQYF.

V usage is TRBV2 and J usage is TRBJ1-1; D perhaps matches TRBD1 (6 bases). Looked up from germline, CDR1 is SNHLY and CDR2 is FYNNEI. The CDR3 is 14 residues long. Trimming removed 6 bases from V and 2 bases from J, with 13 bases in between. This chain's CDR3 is CASSDRTVNTEAFF. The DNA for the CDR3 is TGTGCCAGCAGCGACCGGACAGTAAACACTGAAGCTTTCTTT.